A selection of T cell receptor beta chains follows, all from one sample in a study of T cell changes during pregnancy in multiple sclerosis. Method: immunoSEQ multiplex PCR; TCRdb's copy keeps in-frame clones and lacks some. Here the sample spans 36,000 or so clones, more than 70% being singletons. The material sequenced was CD4+ T cells from peripheral blood mononuclear cells, taken in the first trimester of pregnancy. The receptors here all came from a female donor with multiple sclerosis, enrolled in a pregnancy study. Each CDR3 is given with its conserved first and last residue. Fields, in order: J gene, V gene, clone size, D gene, CDR3 DNA, CDR3 protein. A D gene is named only where the DNA matches it firmly. Only some rows state a clone size, as once, few, many or a class for expanded clones.

j_call: TRBJ2-7
v_call: TRBV19
clone_size: .
d_call: TRBD2
cdr3_nt: TGTGCCAGTAGTATTTTGGGACTAGCGGGAGCCGAGCAGTACTTC
cdr3_aa: CASSILGLAGAEQYF

j_call: TRBJ2-5
v_call: TRBV5-4
clone_size: .
d_call: .
cdr3_nt: TGTGCCAGCAGCGGGAGGCCACTGGAGACCCAGTACTTC
cdr3_aa: CASSGRPLETQYF

j_call: TRBJ1-1
v_call: TRBV15
clone_size: .
d_call: .
cdr3_nt: TGTGCCACCAGCAGAGATCAGGACACTGAAGCTTTCTTT
cdr3_aa: CATSRDQDTEAFF

j_call: TRBJ2-1
v_call: TRBV14
clone_size: .
d_call: TRBD1
cdr3_nt: TGTGCCAGCAGGGGACAGGCCAGCTCCTACAATGAGCAGTTCTTC
cdr3_aa: CASRGQASSYNEQFF

j_call: TRBJ2-1
v_call: TRBV5-1
clone_size: .
d_call: .
cdr3_nt: TGCGCCAGCAGCTTGGCCACCGCGGGGAACCGGGGAGAGCAGTTCTTC
cdr3_aa: CASSLATAGNRGEQFF

j_call: TRBJ1-1
v_call: TRBV6-6
clone_size: .
d_call: .
cdr3_nt: TGTGCCAGCAATGATCTAGGGAGGCACACTGAAGCTTTCTTT
cdr3_aa: CASNDLGRHTEAFF

j_call: TRBJ2-1
v_call: TRBV18
clone_size: .
d_call: TRBD2
cdr3_nt: TGTGCCAGCTCCCCCTTTGCGCGGCTAGCGGGGGATGAGCAGTTCTTC
cdr3_aa: CASSPFARLAGDEQFF

j_call: TRBJ2-1
v_call: TRBV29-1
clone_size: .
d_call: .
cdr3_nt: TGCAGTCCCGGGACAAACAATGAGCAGTTCTTC
cdr3_aa: CSPGTNNEQFF

j_call: TRBJ2-2
v_call: TRBV5-6
clone_size: .
d_call: TRBD2
cdr3_nt: TGTGCCAGCAGCTTGACCCCGGGACTAGCGGAGGGCGGGGAGCTGTTTTTT
cdr3_aa: CASSLTPGLAEGGELFF

j_call: TRBJ2-5
v_call: TRBV5-6
clone_size: .
d_call: .
cdr3_nt: TGTGCCAGCAGCGTGTCTAACTGGGCGGGTGAGACCCAGTACTTC
cdr3_aa: CASSVSNWAGETQYF

j_call: TRBJ2-1
v_call: TRBV5-6
clone_size: .
d_call: .
cdr3_nt: TGTGCCAGCAGCTTGGTGCAGGGCTCCTACAATGAGCAGTTCTTC
cdr3_aa: CASSLVQGSYNEQFF

j_call: TRBJ1-2
v_call: TRBV6-5
clone_size: .
d_call: TRBD1
cdr3_nt: TGTGCCAGTCGGGACAGAGGCTTCTATGGCTACACCTTC
cdr3_aa: CASRDRGFYGYTF

j_call: TRBJ1-1
v_call: TRBV30
clone_size: .
d_call: TRBD1
cdr3_nt: TGTGCCTGGGACAGGGACACTGAAGCTTTCTTT
cdr3_aa: CAWDRDTEAFF

j_call: TRBJ2-3
v_call: TRBV19
clone_size: .
d_call: .
cdr3_nt: TGTGCCAGTAGTACACAGGGTACTAGCGGCACAGATACGCAGTATTTT
cdr3_aa: CASSTQGTSGTDTQYF

j_call: TRBJ1-2
v_call: TRBV28
clone_size: .
d_call: .
cdr3_nt: TGTGCCAGCAGTTGGTCTTCCCTCACCACTGACTATGGCTACACCTTC
cdr3_aa: CASSWSSLTTDYGYTF

j_call: TRBJ2-5
v_call: TRBV28
clone_size: .
d_call: TRBD2
cdr3_nt: TGTGCCAGCAGTTTCCTAGCGGGAGGGGAGCAAGAGACCCAGTACTTC
cdr3_aa: CASSFLAGGEQETQYF

j_call: TRBJ1-5
v_call: TRBV7-2
clone_size: .
d_call: .
cdr3_nt: TGTGCCAGCAGCTTAGCGGGTCGGGGGAGCAATCAGCCCCAGCATTTT
cdr3_aa: CASSLAGRGSNQPQHF

j_call: TRBJ2-3
v_call: TRBV5-4
clone_size: once
d_call: TRBD2
cdr3_nt: TGTGCCAGCAGCTTGGGGGGAGCGGGAGTTAGTGATACGCAGTATTTT
cdr3_aa: CASSLGGAGVSDTQYF

j_call: TRBJ2-2
v_call: TRBV28
clone_size: .
d_call: .
cdr3_nt: TGTGCCAGCAGCCTTAGCCCCGGGGAGCTGTTTTTT
cdr3_aa: CASSLSPGELFF

j_call: TRBJ1-3
v_call: TRBV7-2
clone_size: .
d_call: .
cdr3_nt: TGTGCCAGCAGCTTAGGGGCCAGGGCCGGCACCATATATTTT
cdr3_aa: CASSLGARAGTIYF

j_call: TRBJ1-1
v_call: TRBV7-2
clone_size: once
d_call: .
cdr3_nt: TGTGCCAGCAGCTTAGCGTGGGGAGCCGAAGCTTTCTTT
cdr3_aa: CASSLAWGAEAFF

j_call: TRBJ2-4
v_call: TRBV5-5
clone_size: .
d_call: TRBD2
cdr3_nt: TGTGCCAGCAGCTCCACTTTTAGCGGGGGGGCCGGGAACATTCAGTACTTC
cdr3_aa: CASSSTFSGGAGNIQYF

j_call: TRBJ1-1
v_call: TRBV28
clone_size: .
d_call: TRBD1
cdr3_nt: TGTGCCAGCAGTTTCAACCCTGGACAGGGGCCTTACAACACTGAAGCTTTCTTT
cdr3_aa: CASSFNPGQGPYNTEAFF

j_call: TRBJ2-3
v_call: TRBV7-3
clone_size: .
d_call: TRBD2
cdr3_nt: TGTGCCAGCAGCTCTAGCGGAAGCACAGATACGCAGTATTTT
cdr3_aa: CASSSSGSTDTQYF

j_call: TRBJ2-5
v_call: TRBV7-6
clone_size: .
d_call: .
cdr3_nt: TGTGCCAGTACCATGGCTTCCCAAGAGACCCAGTACTTC
cdr3_aa: CASTMASQETQYF

j_call: TRBJ1-5
v_call: TRBV14
clone_size: .
d_call: .
cdr3_nt: TGTGCCAGCCGCACTACCAAACAGCCCCAGCATTTT
cdr3_aa: CASRTTKQPQHF

j_call: TRBJ2-1
v_call: TRBV25-1
clone_size: .
d_call: .
cdr3_nt: TGTGCCAGCAGTGATGCTGAGGGACTCTACAATGAGCAGTTCTTC
cdr3_aa: CASSDAEGLYNEQFF

j_call: TRBJ1-1
v_call: TRBV19
clone_size: once
d_call: TRBD1
cdr3_nt: TGTGCCAGTAGCCAGGGGGCTATGGTTGCTTTCTTT
cdr3_aa: CASSQGAMVAFF